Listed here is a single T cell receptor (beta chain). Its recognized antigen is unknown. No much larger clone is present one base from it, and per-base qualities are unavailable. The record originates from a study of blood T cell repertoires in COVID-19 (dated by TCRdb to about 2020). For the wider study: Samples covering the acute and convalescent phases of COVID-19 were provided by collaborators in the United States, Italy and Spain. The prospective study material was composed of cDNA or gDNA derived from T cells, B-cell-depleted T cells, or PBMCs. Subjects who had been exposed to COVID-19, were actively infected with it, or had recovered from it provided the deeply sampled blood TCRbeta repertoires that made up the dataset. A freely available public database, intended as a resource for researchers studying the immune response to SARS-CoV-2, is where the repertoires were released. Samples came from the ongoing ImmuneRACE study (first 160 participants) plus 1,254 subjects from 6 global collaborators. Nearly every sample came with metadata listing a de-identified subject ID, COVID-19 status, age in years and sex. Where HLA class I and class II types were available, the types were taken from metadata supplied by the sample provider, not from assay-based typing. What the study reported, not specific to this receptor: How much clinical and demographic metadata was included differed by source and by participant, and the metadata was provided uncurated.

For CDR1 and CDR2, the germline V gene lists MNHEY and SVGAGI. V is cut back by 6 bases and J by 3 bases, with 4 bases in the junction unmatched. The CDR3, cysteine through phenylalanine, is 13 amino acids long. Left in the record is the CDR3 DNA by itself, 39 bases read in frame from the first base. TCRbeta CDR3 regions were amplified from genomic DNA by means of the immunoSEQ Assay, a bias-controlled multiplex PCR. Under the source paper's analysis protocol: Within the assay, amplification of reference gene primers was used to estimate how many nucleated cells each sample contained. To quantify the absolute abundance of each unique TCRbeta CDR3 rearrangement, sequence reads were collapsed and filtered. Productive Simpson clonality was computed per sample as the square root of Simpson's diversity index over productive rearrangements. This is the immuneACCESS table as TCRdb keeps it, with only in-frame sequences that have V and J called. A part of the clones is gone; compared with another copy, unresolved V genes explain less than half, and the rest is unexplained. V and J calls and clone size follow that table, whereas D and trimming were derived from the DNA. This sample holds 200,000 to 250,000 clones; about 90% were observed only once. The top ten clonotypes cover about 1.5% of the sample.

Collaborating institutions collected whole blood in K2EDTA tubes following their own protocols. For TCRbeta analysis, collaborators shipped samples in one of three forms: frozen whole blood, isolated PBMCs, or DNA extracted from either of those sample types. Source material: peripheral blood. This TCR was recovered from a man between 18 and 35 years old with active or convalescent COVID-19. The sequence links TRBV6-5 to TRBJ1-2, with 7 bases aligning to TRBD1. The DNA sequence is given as TGTGCCAGCAGCCCAGACAGGGACTATGGCTACACCTTC. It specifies CASSPDRDYGYTF.